This T cell receptor (beta chain) was sequenced during a study of shared clonotypes between healthy human individuals. Some clones are missing from TCRdb's copy, which holds only in-frame ones; the method was immunoSEQ multiplex PCR. The profile shows approximately 99,000 clones, more than 65% of them singletons. This sequence was found in a woman aged 25 to 39 in good health. The material sequenced was memory CD8+ T cells sorted from blood. The sample's subset: CD45RO+ cells pooled with CCR7-negative TemRA cells.

The CDR3 region has the DNA TGTGCCACCAGCAGAGGCGCGGGAGACGGATCAGATACGCAGTATTTT. Amino acids: CATSRGAGDGSDTQYF. The rearrangement joins TRBV15 to TRBJ2-3; TRBD2 matches at 7 bases. The CDR3 is made up of 16 amino acids. Germline-derived CDR1 and CDR2 are LNHNV and YYDKDF (reference sequence). J lost 4 bases, V lost 1 base, and 8 bases had no gene match.